This entry describes one TCR beta chain. What it recognizes is unknown. There are 13 residues in the CDR3. CDR1 and CDR2 from the germline V gene are SNHLY and FYNNEI. Between the trimmed V and J ends, which lost 4 bases and 2 bases, there was a span of 8 bases. Reverse transcription of roughly 0.5 to 1 ug RNA used random hexamers. TCR beta CDR3 was amplified by immunoSEQ covering 54 Vbeta and 13 Jbeta. TCRdb passed the immunoSEQ multiplex PCR reads through MiXCR, listing each CDR3 protein once. Of about 160,000 distinct CDR3 sequences listed, about 94% are singletons. This entry belongs to a study of CD8 T cells in Susac syndrome. Study-wide findings and caveats: That the number of individuals in its TCR sequencing and HLA analysis was relatively small was acknowledged by the study.

The TCR was taken from a human donor in good health. Material: CD4+ T cells from PBMCs. This rearrangement joins TRBV2 to TRBJ1-2; no clear D. The CDR3 DNA reads as TGTGCCAGCAGTGCCCAAGAAAACTATGGCTACACCTTC. Its protein is CASSAQENYGYTF.